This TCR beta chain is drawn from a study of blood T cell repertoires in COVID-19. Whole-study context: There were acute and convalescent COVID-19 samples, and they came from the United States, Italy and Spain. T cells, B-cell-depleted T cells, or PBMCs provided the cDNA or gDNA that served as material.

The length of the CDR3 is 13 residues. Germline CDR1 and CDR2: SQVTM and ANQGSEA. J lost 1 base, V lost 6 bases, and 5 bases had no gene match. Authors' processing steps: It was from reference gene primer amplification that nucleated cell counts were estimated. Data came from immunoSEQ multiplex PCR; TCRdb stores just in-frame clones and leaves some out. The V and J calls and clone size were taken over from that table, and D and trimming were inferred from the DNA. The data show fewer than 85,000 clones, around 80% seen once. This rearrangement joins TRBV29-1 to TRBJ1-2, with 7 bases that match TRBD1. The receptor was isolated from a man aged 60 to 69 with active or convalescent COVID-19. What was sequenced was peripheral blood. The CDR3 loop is CSVRTGDNYGYTF. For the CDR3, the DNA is TGCAGCGTGCGAACAGGGGATAACTATGGCTACACCTTC.